The 32 T cell receptor beta chains reported below all come from one sample, sequenced in a study of CD4 T cells in relation to SARS-CoV-2 and coronaviruses. Some clones are missing from TCRdb's copy, which holds only in-frame ones; the method was immunoSEQ multiplex PCR. The profile covers 60,000 or so clones, with 94% appearing a single time and 0.14% taken by the ten largest. Before the COVID-19 pandemic, during about 2011-2019, CD4+ T cells were taken from unexposed donors. Sequencing was done on a sample of naive CD4+ T cells from PBMCs. Documented subset: naive CD4+ T cells isolated by negative enrichment. These receptors came from a human donor in good health.

This clone has only one observation. The CDR3: CASSSGYSNQPQHF. The CDR3 DNA is TGTGCCAGCAGTTCAGGGTATAGCAATCAGCCCCAGCATTTT. J is TRBJ1-5 and V is TRBV27, with D maybe TRBD1 (5 bases). V lost 4 bases and J lost 0, with 7 bases in between. Germline V gene lookup returns CDR1 MNHEY and CDR2 SMNVEV (reference sequence). The CDR3 is made up of 14 amino acids.

The rearrangement uses TRBV7-3 and TRBJ1-4; a weak D match, TRBD1 (6 bases). V gave up 5 bases and J gave up 8 bases, with 15 bases separating them. The CDR3 has 14 amino acids. Germline V CDR1 and CDR2: SGHTA, FQGTGA. CDR3 nucleotide sequence: TGTGCCAGCAGCCCCCGGGGGCCGGGGGAAAAACTGTTTTTT. Translation gives CASSPRGPGEKLFF. Full variable domain (outside the CDR3, taken from reference TRBV7-3 and TRBJ1-4): GAGVSQTPSNKVTEKGKYVELRCDPISGHTALYWYRQSLGQGPEFLIYFQGTGAADDSGLPNDRFFAVRPEGSVSTLKIQRTERGDSAVYLCASSPRGPGEKLFFGSGTQLSVL.

The chain links TRBV27 to TRBJ1-2; D remains ambiguous. This CDR3 is built from 13 residues. The V end lost 4 bases, the J end lost 2 bases, and 8 bases lay between the germline ends. Germline V gene lookup returns CDR1 MNHEY and CDR2 SMNVEV (reference sequence). The CDR3 DNA reads TGTGCCAGCAGTTACGAGCCAAACTATGGCTACACCTTC. The encoded protein is CASSYEPNYGYTF.

The CDR3 region is CASSQSGGGASSYNEQFF. DNA of the CDR3: TGCGCCAGCAGCCAATCCGGAGGGGGCGCAAGCTCCTACAATGAGCAGTTCTTC. V gene TRBV4-1 combines with J gene TRBJ2-1; possibly TRBD1 for D (7 bases). Deletions cut 2 bases from V and 0 bases from J, with 17 bases between. The CDR3 totals 18 residues. Germline V lookup: CDR1 MGHRA, CDR2 YSYEKL.

V is TRBV28 and J is TRBJ2-7, with D possibly TRBD2 on 6 matching bases. Germline lookup yields CDR1 MDHEN and CDR2 SYDVKM. V lost 6 bases, J lost 0 bases, and 12 bases lay in between. The CDR3 sequence is 14 residues long. The CDR3 loop reads CASRPGGSSYEQYF. Here the CDR3 DNA reads TGTGCCAGCAGGCCCGGGGGATCCTCCTACGAGCAGTACTTC.

The chain couples TRBV5-5 to TRBJ2-3, with 9 bases aligning to TRBD2. J lost 3 bases, V lost 2 bases, and 7 bases had no gene match. The CDR3 totals 16 residues. Looked up from germline, CDR1 is SGHKS and CDR2 is YYEKEE (reference sequence). CDR3 bases: TGTGCCAGCAGCTTTTCTGCGGGAGGGTTGACAGATACGCAGTATTTT. Translating gives CASSFSAGGLTDTQYF.

The genes are TRBV11-2 and TRBJ1-2, with 10 bases lining up with TRBD1. The CDR3 spans 15 residues. Losses at the gene ends were 5 bases for V and 5 bases for J; bases not matched to a gene: 8. Per germline, CDR1 SGHAT and CDR2 FQNNGV. CDR3: CASSRGTGVGYGYTF. The CDR3, as DNA: TGTGCCAGCAGCCGAGGGACAGGGGTAGGGTATGGCTACACCTTC.

The chain couples TRBV18 to TRBJ1-3; possible D gene TRBD1, 5 bases. The CDR3 has 17 amino acids. V lost 0 bases and J 1 base, leaving 13 bases between the germline ends. Germline V gives CDR1 KGHSH, CDR2 LQKENI. CDR3 nucleotides: TGTGCCAGCTCACCACCTGGCGGGGGTTCGTCTGGAAACACCATATATTTT. The encoded protein is CASSPPGGGSSGNTIYF.

The chain joins TRBV19 to TRBJ1-4, with a weak D call TRBD1 (6 bases). This CDR3 is 14 amino acids long. The V gene lost 7 bases and the J gene lost 6 bases, with 15 bases spanning the gap. Looked up from germline, CDR1 is LNHDA and CDR2 is SQIVND (reference sequence). CDR3 loop: CASTPRGGDEKLFF. The CDR3 DNA is TGTGCCAGTACCCCCAGGGGAGGAGATGAAAAACTGTTTTTT.

This clone occurred once. The gene calls are TRBV10-1 and TRBJ2-3, with unresolved D. The ends were cut back, 6 bases at V and 0 bases at J, with 10 bases in the middle. Germline CDR1 WNHNN, CDR2 SYGVQD (reference sequence). The CDR3 loop spans 14 amino acids. CDR3 residues: CASRGQRSTDTQYF. DNA of the CDR3: TGCGCCAGCAGGGGCCAACGAAGCACAGATACGCAGTATTTT.

The rearrangement uses TRBV27 and TRBJ2-1; possible D gene TRBD2, 5 bases. Per germline, CDR1 MNHEY and CDR2 SMNVEV (reference sequence). This CDR3 is 15 amino acids long. Trimming took off 3 bases at V and 0 bases at J, with 9 bases between the two ends. The CDR3 region is CASSFLGSSYNEQFF. CDR3 in DNA: TGTGCCAGCAGTTTTCTGGGGAGCTCCTACAATGAGCAGTTCTTC.

The chain joins TRBV12-3 or TRBV12-4 to TRBJ2-7; D possibly corresponds to TRBD1 (6 bases). V was trimmed by 6 bases and J by 5 bases, leaving 14 bases between them. This CDR3 comprises 13 residues. Here the CDR3 reads CASRSQGKHEQYF. The DNA of the CDR3 is TGTGCCAGCAGAAGTCAGGGGAAACACGAGCAGTACTTC.

The chain links TRBV5-4 to TRBJ1-4, with 9 bases fitting TRBD1. Losses at the gene ends were 4 bases for V and 8 bases for J; bases not matched to a gene: 6. This CDR3 region has 14 residues. Germline V gives CDR1 SGHNT, CDR2 YYREEE (reference sequence). The CDR3 nucleotides are TGTGCCAGCAGCCGGGACAGGGACTGGGAAAAACTGTTTTTT. It yields the protein CASSRDRDWEKLFF. Together with reference TRBV5-4 and TRBJ1-4, the CDR3 gives the full variable domain: ETGVTQSPTHLIKTRGQQVTLRCSSQSGHNTVSWYQQALGQGPQFIFQYYREEENGRGNFPPRFSGLQFPNYSSELNVNALELDDSALYLCASSRDRDWEKLFFGSGTQLSVL.

The V and J genes are TRBV28 and TRBJ2-2, with 8 positions matching TRBD2. The germline gives CDR1 MDHEN, CDR2 SYDVKM. The CDR3 extends over 15 amino acids. V shed 3 bases, J shed 5 bases, and the junction held 5 bases outside the gene matches. The CDR3 here is CASSFRLAGTGELFF. For the CDR3, the DNA is TGTGCCAGCAGTTTTCGGCTAGCGGGTACCGGGGAGCTGTTTTTT.

The chain couples TRBV9 to TRBJ2-3; D gene uncertain. The length of the CDR3 is 14 residues. V was cut by 6 bases and J by 0 bases, with 11 bases left in between. Germline loops: CDR1 SGDLS, CDR2 YYNGEE. The CDR3 here is CASMRRISTDTQYF. The CDR3 DNA reads TGTGCCAGCATGAGGCGGATAAGCACAGATACGCAGTATTTT. The entire variable domain, with the rest obtained from reference TRBV9 and TRBJ2-3, is as follows: DSGVTQTPKHLITATGQRVTLRCSPRSGDLSVYWYQQSLDQGLQFLIQYYNGEERAKGNILERFSAQQFPDLHSELNLSSLELGDSALYFCASMRRISTDTQYFGPGTRLTVL.

The chain uses TRBV28 and TRBJ2-7; D not resolved. CDR1 is MDHEN, CDR2 SYDVKM, per germline. Trimming cost V 2 bases and J 4 bases, with 9 bases left between them. This CDR3 is 13 amino acids long. The CDR3 here is CASSLDNPYEQYF. The CDR3 nucleotides are TGTGCCAGCAGTTTAGACAATCCATACGAGCAGTACTTC.

The J gene is TRBJ1-1, the V gene TRBV6-5; D gene unclear. The ends were cut back, 8 bases at V and 0 bases at J, with 13 bases in the middle. The length of the CDR3 is 14 residues. CDR1 is MNHEY, CDR2 SVGAGI, per germline. CDR3 in amino acids: CASGVANLNTEAFF. The CDR3 DNA sequence: TGTGCCAGCGGCGTCGCCAATTTGAACACTGAAGCTTTCTTT.

The V gene is TRBV7-9, the J gene TRBJ2-3, with 13 positions matching TRBD2. The CDR3 runs 18 residues. J was trimmed by 1 base and V by 5 bases; bases with no gene match: 9. CDR1 and CDR2 (germline): SEHNR, FQNEAQ (reference sequence). The CDR3 sequence: CASSIRTSGRSGTDTQYF. For the CDR3, the DNA is TGTGCCAGCAGCATACGGACTAGCGGGAGAAGTGGCACAGATACGCAGTATTTT.

The rearrangement links TRBV6-6 to TRBJ2-7; D uncertain. The CDR3 covers 12 residues. V lost 6 bases and J 3 bases, leaving 9 bases between the germline ends. CDR1 and CDR2 (germline): MNHNY, SVGAGI (reference sequence). CDR3 residues: CASSGTNYEQYF. The CDR3 DNA reads as TGTGCCAGCAGCGGAACGAACTACGAGCAGTACTTC.

The chain has TRBV18 and TRBJ1-3, with 7 bases fitting TRBD1. V was pared by 5 bases and J by 4 bases, with 5 bases of the junction left unmatched. Per germline, CDR1 KGHSH and CDR2 LQKENI. The CDR3 consists of 14 residues. CDR3 sequence: CASSSMDRGNTIYF. The CDR3 DNA is TGTGCCAGCTCATCAATGGACAGGGGAAACACCATATATTTT.

CDR3 in amino acids: CASSLWGVGIGNTIYF. DNA of the CDR3: TGTGCCAGCAGTTTATGGGGGGTGGGAATCGGAAACACCATATATTTT. The genes are TRBV28 and TRBJ1-3; perhaps TRBD1 as D (5 bases). From germline, CDR1 is MDHEN and CDR2 SYDVKM. The CDR3 is made up of 16 amino acids. V lost 0 bases and J 4 bases, leaving 13 bases between the germline ends.

The chain is built from TRBV27 and TRBJ2-7; 11 bases are a match to TRBD2. The CDR3 sequence is 16 residues long. Germline CDR1 MNHEY, CDR2 SMNVEV (reference sequence). V shed 3 bases and J 5 bases; nucleotides not matched to a gene: 9. CDR3 sequence reads: CASSFSGTSGSHEQYF. CDR3 sequence (DNA): TGTGCCAGCAGTTTCTCGGGAACTAGCGGGAGCCACGAGCAGTACTTC.

The chain uses TRBV7-9 and TRBJ1-4, with TRBD1 identical over 9 bases. The V and J ends lost 4 bases and 7 bases, in that order; junction bases with no gene match: 4. Germline V lookup: CDR1 SEHNR, CDR2 FQNEAQ (reference sequence). The CDR3 runs 14 residues. In DNA form, the CDR3 reads TGTGCCAGCAGCTCGACAGGGGGATCTGAAAAACTGTTTTTT. Its protein is CASSSTGGSEKLFF.

This chain joins TRBV13 and TRBJ2-3; TRBD1 matches 8 bases. Germline trimming cut 5 bases from V and 1 base from J; bases unmatched to any gene: 8. The CDR3 extends over 16 amino acids. Germline V gene lookup returns CDR1 PRHDT and CDR2 FYEKMQ (reference sequence). The CDR3 loop is CASSPPGGAGTDTQYF. The CDR3 DNA sequence: TGTGCCAGCAGCCCACCAGGGGGCGCGGGCACAGATACGCAGTATTTT.

The chain has TRBV28 and TRBJ2-1, with 7 positions matching TRBD1. V was clipped by 9 bases and J by 3 bases; unmatched bases: 8. The CDR3 has 14 residues. The V gene's germline CDR1 is MDHEN and CDR2 SYDVKM. CDR3 amino acids: CASKDRVDYNEQFF. The CDR3 nucleotides are TGTGCCAGTAAAGACAGGGTGGACTACAATGAGCAGTTCTTC.

V is TRBV5-1 and J is TRBJ2-5; 13 bases fit TRBD2. V shed 0 bases and J 3 bases; nucleotides not matched to a gene: 5. Germline assignment: CDR1 SGHRS and CDR2 YFSETQ. The CDR3 extends over 17 amino acids. CDR3 nucleotides: TGCGCCAGCAGCTTGGGAGGGACTAGCGGGATCGAAGAGACCCAGTACTTC. Translated: CASSLGGTSGIEETQYF. The full variable domain, with the rest looked up from reference TRBV5-1 and TRBJ2-5, is KAGVTQTPRYLIKTRGQQVTLSCSPISGHRSVSWYQQTPGQGLQFLFEYFSETQRNKGNFPGRFSGRQFSNSRSEMNVSTLELGDSALYLCASSLGGTSGIEETQYFGPGTRLLVL.

J is TRBJ2-5 and V is TRBV28; the D call may be TRBD1 or TRBD2 (6 bases each). This CDR3 spans 12 amino acids. Germline V lookup: CDR1 MDHEN, CDR2 SYDVKM. V lost 8 bases and J 2 bases, leaving 9 bases between the germline ends. CDR3 in DNA: TGTGCCAGCGAAGGGGGGCAAGAGACCCAGTACTTC. Translation: CASEGGQETQYF. Full variable domain (remainder filled in from reference TRBV28 and TRBJ2-5): DVKVTQSSRYLVKRTGEKVFLECVQDMDHENMFWYRQDPGLGLRLIYFSYDVKMKEKGDIPEGYSVSREKKERFSLILESASTNQTSMYLCASEGGQETQYFGPGTRLLVL.

This clone turned up a few times. The chain carries TRBV19 and TRBJ1-6, with D hard to call. Trimming removed 10 bases from V and 7 bases from J, with 23 bases in between. CDR1 LNHDA and CDR2 SQIVND come from the germline V gene (reference sequence). The CDR3 is 16 amino acids. CDR3 DNA: TGTGCCACCCGAACCCGTATCAGTCCCCAGAATTCACCCCTCCACTTT. Its translation is CATRTRISPQNSPLHF.

The V and J genes are TRBV5-4 and TRBJ1-2, with unresolved D. The V gene's germline CDR1 is SGHNT and CDR2 YYREEE (reference sequence). This CDR3 spans 16 amino acids. The V gene lost 2 bases and the J gene lost 2 bases, with 16 bases spanning the gap. The CDR3 loop is CASSLEGGRTNYGYTF. CDR3 nucleotides: TGTGCCAGCAGCTTAGAAGGAGGGCGGACGAACTATGGCTACACCTTC.

The chain combines TRBV5-4 with TRBJ2-2; 10 bases fit TRBD1. The CDR3 spans 17 residues. V lost 7 bases and J lost 4; bases outside the gene matches: 13. Germline loops: CDR1 SGHNT, CDR2 YYREEE (reference sequence). The CDR3: CASYHRRQGAGTGELFF. The CDR3 DNA reads as TGTGCCAGCTACCACCGAAGACAGGGGGCTGGCACCGGGGAGCTGTTTTTT.

The chain joins TRBV2 to TRBJ1-5, with 9 bases that match TRBD1. V dropped 7 bases and J dropped 3; count of bases not matched to a gene: 7. Germline CDR1 and CDR2: SNHLY and FYNNEI. The CDR3 is made up of 15 amino acids. CDR3 residues: CASKRGQGANQPQHF. In DNA, the CDR3 is TGTGCCAGCAAGAGGGGACAGGGCGCCAATCAGCCCCAGCATTTT. The entire variable domain, with the rest obtained from reference TRBV2 and TRBJ1-5, is as follows: EPEVTQTPSHQVTQMGQEVILRCVPISNHLYFYWYRQILGQKVEFLVSFYNNEISEKSEIFDDQFSVERPDGSNFTLKIRSTKLEDSAMYFCASKRGQGANQPQHFGDGTRLSIL.

In its sample, this clone was seen a few times. V and J are TRBV2 and TRBJ2-7; the match to TRBD2 covers 7 bases. V lost 3 bases and J lost 5; bases outside the gene matches: 4. Germline lookup yields CDR1 SNHLY and CDR2 FYNNEI. CDR3 length equals 13 residues. The CDR3 sequence is CASSDRGVHEQYF. The CDR3 coding sequence is TGTGCCAGCAGTGATCGGGGGGTCCACGAGCAGTACTTC.